The clone carrying this T cell receptor beta chain was counted a few times. Germline V gives CDR1 SQVTM, CDR2 ANQGSEA. V lost 8 bases and J lost 0, with 7 bases in between. CDR3 length: 11 residues. This sample was taken from a study of patients and donors after allogeneic stem cell transplantation. TCRdb fed the RT-PCR reads into MiXCR, producing one record per CDR3 protein. The table lists 920,000 or so distinct CDR3 sequences, roughly 17% of them singletons. The rearrangement links TRBV29-1 to TRBJ1-1, with D uncertain. The specimen was blood, either unsorted or a sorted T cell fraction (not recorded which). The TCR originated in a human donor who was either an allogeneic HSCT recipient or a stem cell or donor lymphocyte infusion donor (not recorded which). It is not recorded whose cells these are; they may come from a transplant donor. The CDR3 loop is CSLFVNTEAFF. The DNA of the CDR3 is TGCAGCTTATTTGTGAACACTGAAGCTTTCTTT.